This T cell receptor beta chain is from a study of a mutant IDH1 vaccine in newly diagnosed glioma (dated by TCRdb to about 2021). Background on the whole study: Across visits V03 through V10, patients got a total of eight vaccinations, given in weeks 1, 3, 5, 7, 11, 15, 19 and 23. Longitudinal TCRB deep sequencing was performed for about two dozen treated patients wherever samples were available for exploratory analyses. Peripheral blood was collected at six visits: V03 (baseline), V05, V07, V10, V12 and V13. Before enrollment, patients had received standard therapy of radiotherapy alone, temozolomide alone, or radiochemotherapy with temozolomide; most received the combination. The roughly 32 treated patients were roughly 62% male and roughly 40% female, with a mean age of 40.4 years. Vaccination was initiated 4-6 weeks after radiotherapy alone, or concurrently with temozolomide cycles in the chemotherapy-containing groups. Paper-wide results and their limitations: PBMC samples for TCRB deep sequencing were selected based on availability. Immune responses induced by the vaccine were seen in about 93% of patients across multiple MHC alleles. Pseudoprogression seemed to be unrelated to changes in the top peripheral T cell clonotypes found by TCRB sequencing. It was noted by the authors that analyses of patient blood samples could not be reproduced owing to sample limitations.

CDR1 and CDR2 are drawn from the germline V gene: SGDLS, YYNGEE. CDR3 length: 15 amino acids, cysteine to phenylalanine. Only the CDR3 DNA stays, 45 bases, in frame from base 1. V loses 1 base, J loses 4 bases, and the germline ends lie 15 bases apart. This specimen's time point label, per the study, means: week 11, during vaccination. Each vaccine dose, consisting of 300 ug of a 20-mer mutant IDH1 peptide in Montanide, was administered subcutaneously with topical imiquimod. Donors had newly diagnosed WHO grade 3 or 4 IDH1-mutant astrocytomas with loss of nuclear ATRX. The samples were drawn from NOA16, a multicentre, single-arm, open-label phase I trial in Germany that tested a mutant IDH1 peptide vaccine in humans for the first time. Genomic DNA for TCRB sequencing was extracted from EDTA blood using the DNeasy Blood and Tissue Kit. The library was produced with the immunoSEQ multiplex PCR assay. The hsTCRB Kit was used according to the manufacturer's protocol to amplify rearranged TCR beta chain sequences. Sequencing of TCRB libraries was carried out on an Illumina MiSeq. As for how the authors treated the data: Demultiplexing, trimming and gene mapping were performed with the kit vendor's proprietary platform. TCRdb stores this immuneACCESS table with in-frame sequences only. Part of the clones is absent; in the studies checked, under half of the shortfall reflects unresolved V genes, and no reason is known for the rest. The V and J calls and the clone size are those of that table, but D and trimming were determined from the DNA. The sample profile shows 110,000 or so clones; roughly nine tenths of them were found once. Roughly 0.57% of the sample is in the top ten clones.

As regards this clone: What this receptor recognizes is not known. Qualities for individual bases were not recorded, and no much larger clone is one base off.

Sequences were derived from PBMCs, sampled from a glioma patient whose treatment included an IDH1 peptide vaccine. The receptor was isolated from a woman between 50 and 59 years old with glioma. The chain is assembled from TRBV9 and TRBJ2-7, with TRBD1 tentatively as D gene (5 bases match). The DNA reads TGTGCCAGCAGCGTATCCGGAAGGGGCCGGTACGAGCAGTACTTC. It is translated as CASSVSGRGRYEQYF.